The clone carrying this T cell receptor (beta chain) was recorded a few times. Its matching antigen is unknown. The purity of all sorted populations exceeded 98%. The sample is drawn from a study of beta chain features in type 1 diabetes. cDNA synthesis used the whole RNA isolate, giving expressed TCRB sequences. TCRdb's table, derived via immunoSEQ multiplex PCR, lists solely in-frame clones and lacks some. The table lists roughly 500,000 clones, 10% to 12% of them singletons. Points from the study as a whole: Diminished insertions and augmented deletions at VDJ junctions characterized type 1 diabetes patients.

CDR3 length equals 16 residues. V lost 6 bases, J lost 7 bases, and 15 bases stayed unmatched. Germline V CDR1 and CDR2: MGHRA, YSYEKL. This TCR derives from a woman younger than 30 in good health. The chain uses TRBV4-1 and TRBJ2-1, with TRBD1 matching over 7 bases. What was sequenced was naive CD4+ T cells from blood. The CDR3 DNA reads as TGCGCCAGCAGTCAACCAGTGAGGGGGCTAAGTAATGAGCAGTTCTTC. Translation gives CASSQPVRGLSNEQFF.